This T cell receptor (beta chain) was captured by sequencing in a study of T-cell reconstitution after alpha-beta-depleted transplantation in children. This CDR3 has 17 residues. The V gene end was trimmed by 4 bases and the J gene end by 3 bases; junction bases not matched to a gene: 11. Germline loops: CDR1 MDHEN, CDR2 SYDVKM. TCRbeta library construction was performed incorporating unique molecular identifiers. Each CDR3 protein gets one entry after TCRdb re-called the PCR reads with MiXCR. The sample lists approximately 500,000 distinct CDR3 sequences; approximately 10% were seen once. This clonotype was seen repeatedly, ten times or more.

The sample here was PBMCs, taken before TCRalphabeta/CD19-depleted stem cell transplant. The rearrangement uses TRBV28 and TRBJ2-3, with 9 nucleotides matching TRBD2. This sequence was found in a child between 2 and 9 years old with inherited bone marrow failure, due to receive a stem cell transplant. In DNA form, the CDR3 reads TGTGCCAGCAGTTCCCGTTCGGCAGCGGGAGGAACAGATACGCAGTATTTT. Its translation: CASSSRSAAGGTDTQYF.